The following is a T cell receptor beta chain sequence with its context. TCRdb's copy holds only in-frame clones and misses some; the assay was immunoSEQ multiplex PCR. The sample lists more than 40,000 clones; about 90% were seen once. The data originate from a study of OX40 agonist ivuxolimab in advanced cancers. Overall study context: Males comprised 82.7% of the group, whose mean age was 60 years (range roughly 23 to 90). People who had prior anti-PD-1, anti-PD-L1 or anti-CTLA-4 therapy could take part, and about 40% had some. Three patients, one with hepatocellular carcinoma and two with cutaneous melanoma, responded partially.

The CDR3 is made up of 14 amino acids. Germline-derived CDR1 and CDR2 are LGHNT and FRNRAP. V gave up 1 base and J gave up 8 bases, with 12 bases separating them. The chain joins TRBV12-5 to TRBJ2-1; maybe TRBD2 (6 bases). The clonotype originates from an adult with an advanced solid tumor such as melanoma, head and neck, liver or kidney cancer. Sequencing used CD4+ or CD8+ T cells sorted from blood, obtained in a trial of the OX40 agonist ivuxolimab. Here the CDR3 DNA reads TGTGCTAGTGGTTTGGGCCGGGAGCCGCATGAGCAGTTCTTC. It translates to CASGLGREPHEQFF. Full variable domain (remainder filled in from reference TRBV12-5 and TRBJ2-1): DARVTQTPRHKVTEMGQEVTMRCQPILGHNTVFWYRQTMMQGLELLAYFRNRAPLDDSGMPKDRFSAEMPDATLATLKIQPSEPRDSAVYFCASGLGREPHEQFFGPGTRLTVL.